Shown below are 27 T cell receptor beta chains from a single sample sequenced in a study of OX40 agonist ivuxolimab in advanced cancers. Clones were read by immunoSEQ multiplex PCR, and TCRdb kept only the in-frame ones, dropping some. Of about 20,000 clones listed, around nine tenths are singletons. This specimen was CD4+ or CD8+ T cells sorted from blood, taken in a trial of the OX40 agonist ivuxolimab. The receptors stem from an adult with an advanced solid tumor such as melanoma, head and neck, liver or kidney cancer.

The DNA for the CDR3 is TGCGCCAGCAGCTTGTGGCTAGCGACGACCGGGGAGCTGTTTTTT. Encoded protein: CASSLWLATTGELFF. The rearrangement links TRBV5-1 to TRBJ2-2; tentatively, D is TRBD2 (6 bases). The CDR3 loop spans 15 amino acids. V was pared by 1 base and J by 5 bases, with 12 bases between. Germline CDR1 and CDR2: SGHRS and YFSETQ.

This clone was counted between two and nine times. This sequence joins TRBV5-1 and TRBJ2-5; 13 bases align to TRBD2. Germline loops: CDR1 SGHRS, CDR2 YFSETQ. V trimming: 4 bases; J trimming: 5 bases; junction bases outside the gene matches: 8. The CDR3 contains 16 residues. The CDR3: CASSGRLAGGMETQYF. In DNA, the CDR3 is TGCGCCAGCAGCGGGCGACTAGCGGGGGGCATGGAGACCCAGTACTTC.

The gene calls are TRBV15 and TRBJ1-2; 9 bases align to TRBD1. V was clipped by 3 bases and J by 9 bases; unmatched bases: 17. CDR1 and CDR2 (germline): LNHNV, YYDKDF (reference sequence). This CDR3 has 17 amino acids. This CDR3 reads CATSSAFRTGDGDSYTF. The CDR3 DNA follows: TGTGCCACCAGCAGTGCTTTTCGGACAGGGGATGGGGATAGCTACACCTTC.

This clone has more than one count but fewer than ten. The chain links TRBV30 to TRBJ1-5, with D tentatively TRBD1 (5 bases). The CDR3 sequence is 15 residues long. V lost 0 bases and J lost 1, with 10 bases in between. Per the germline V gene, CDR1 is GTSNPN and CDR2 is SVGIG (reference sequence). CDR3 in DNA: TGTGCCTGGAGTGTCGGACACGGGAGCAATCAGCCCCAGCATTTT. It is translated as CAWSVGHGSNQPQHF.

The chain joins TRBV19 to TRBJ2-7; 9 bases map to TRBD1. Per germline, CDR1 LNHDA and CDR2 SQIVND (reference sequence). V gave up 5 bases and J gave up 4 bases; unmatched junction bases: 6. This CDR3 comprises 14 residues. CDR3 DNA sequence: TGTGCCAGTAGTGTTGGACAGGGGTTTTACGAGCAGTACTTC. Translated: CASSVGQGFYEQYF.

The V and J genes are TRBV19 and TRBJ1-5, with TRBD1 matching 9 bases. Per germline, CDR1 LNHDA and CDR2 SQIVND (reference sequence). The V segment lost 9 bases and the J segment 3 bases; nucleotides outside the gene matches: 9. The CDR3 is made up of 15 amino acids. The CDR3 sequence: CASPTGTGYNQPQHF. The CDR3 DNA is TGTGCCAGCCCAACGGGGACAGGGTACAATCAGCCCCAGCATTTT.

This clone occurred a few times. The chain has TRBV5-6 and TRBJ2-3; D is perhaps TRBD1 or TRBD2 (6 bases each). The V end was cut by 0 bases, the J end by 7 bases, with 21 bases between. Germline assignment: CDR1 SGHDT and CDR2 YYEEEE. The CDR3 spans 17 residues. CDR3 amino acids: CASSLEGLLRGTYTQYF. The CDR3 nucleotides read TGTGCCAGCAGCTTGGAAGGTCTTTTACGGGGGACATATACGCAGTATTTT.

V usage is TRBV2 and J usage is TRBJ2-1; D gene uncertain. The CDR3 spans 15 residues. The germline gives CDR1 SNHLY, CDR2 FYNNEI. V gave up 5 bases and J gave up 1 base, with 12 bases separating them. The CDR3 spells CASSWSALSYNEQFF. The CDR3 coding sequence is TGTGCCAGCAGTTGGTCAGCCCTTTCCTACAATGAGCAGTTCTTC.

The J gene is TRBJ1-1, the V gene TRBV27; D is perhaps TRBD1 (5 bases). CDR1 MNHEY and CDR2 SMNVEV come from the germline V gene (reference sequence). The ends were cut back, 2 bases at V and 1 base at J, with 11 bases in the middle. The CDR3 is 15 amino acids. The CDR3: CASSLGGRRNTEAFF. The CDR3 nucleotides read TGTGCCAGCAGTTTAGGGGGACGAAGGAACACTGAAGCTTTCTTT.

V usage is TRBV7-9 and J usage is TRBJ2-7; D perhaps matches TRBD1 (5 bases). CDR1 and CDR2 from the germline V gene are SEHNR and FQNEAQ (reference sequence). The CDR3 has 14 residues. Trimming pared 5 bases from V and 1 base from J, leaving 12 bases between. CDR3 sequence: CASSRPDTSYEQYF. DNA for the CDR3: TGTGCCAGCAGCCGTCCGGACACGTCCTACGAGCAGTACTTC.

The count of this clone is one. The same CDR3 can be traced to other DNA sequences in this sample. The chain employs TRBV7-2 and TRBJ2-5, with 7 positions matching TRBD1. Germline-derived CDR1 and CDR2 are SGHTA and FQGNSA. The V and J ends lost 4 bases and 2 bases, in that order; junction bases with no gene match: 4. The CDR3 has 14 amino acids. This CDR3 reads CASSSGQVQETQYF. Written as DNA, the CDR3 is TGTGCCAGCAGCTCCGGACAGGTACAAGAGACCCAGTACTTC.

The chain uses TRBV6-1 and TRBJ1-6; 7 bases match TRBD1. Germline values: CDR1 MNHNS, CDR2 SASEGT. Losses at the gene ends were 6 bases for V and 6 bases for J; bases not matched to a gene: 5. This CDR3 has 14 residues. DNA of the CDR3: TGTGCCAGCAGCCAGACAGGGCCTAATTCACCCCTCCACTTT. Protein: CASSQTGPNSPLHF.

The CDR3 DNA sequence: TGCAGCGTTGTTTTCTTGACAGGGGACTACGAGCAGTACTTC. This sequence encodes CSVVFLTGDYEQYF. The chain is built from TRBV29-1 and TRBJ2-7, with 8 bases lining up with TRBD1. The length of the CDR3 is 14 residues. Trimming took 4 bases from V and 3 from J; bases not matched to a gene: 8. Germline V CDR1 and CDR2: SQVTM, ANQGSEA.

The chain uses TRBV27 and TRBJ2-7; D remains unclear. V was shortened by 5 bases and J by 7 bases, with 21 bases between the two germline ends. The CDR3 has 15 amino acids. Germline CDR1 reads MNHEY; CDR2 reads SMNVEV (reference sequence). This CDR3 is CASSATHLLGIEQYF. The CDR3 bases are TGTGCCAGCAGTGCAACCCACCTCTTGGGAATTGAGCAGTACTTC.

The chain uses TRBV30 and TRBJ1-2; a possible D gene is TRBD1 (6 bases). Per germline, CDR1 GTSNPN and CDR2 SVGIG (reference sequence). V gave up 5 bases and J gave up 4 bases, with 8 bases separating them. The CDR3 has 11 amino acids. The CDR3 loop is CAWGQTYGYTF. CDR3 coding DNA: TGTGCCTGGGGACAGACCTATGGCTACACCTTC.

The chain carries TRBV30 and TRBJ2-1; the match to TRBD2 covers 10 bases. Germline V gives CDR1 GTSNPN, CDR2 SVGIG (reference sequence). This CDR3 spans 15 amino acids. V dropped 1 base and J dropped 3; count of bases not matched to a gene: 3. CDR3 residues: CAWSDLAGDYNEQFF. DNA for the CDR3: TGTGCCTGGAGTGACCTAGCGGGGGACTACAATGAGCAGTTCTTC.

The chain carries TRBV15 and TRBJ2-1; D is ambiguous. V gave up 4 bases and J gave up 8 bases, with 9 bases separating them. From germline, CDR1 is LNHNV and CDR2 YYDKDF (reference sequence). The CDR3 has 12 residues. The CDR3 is CATSTFHHEQFF. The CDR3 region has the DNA TGTGCCACCAGCACCTTTCATCATGAGCAGTTCTTC.

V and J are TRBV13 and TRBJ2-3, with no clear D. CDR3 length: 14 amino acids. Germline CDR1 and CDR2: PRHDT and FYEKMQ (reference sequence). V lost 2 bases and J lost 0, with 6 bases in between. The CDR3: CASSLTSSTDTQYF. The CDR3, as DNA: TGTGCCAGCAGCTTAACGTCTAGCACAGATACGCAGTATTTT. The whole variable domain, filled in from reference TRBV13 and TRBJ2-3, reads AAGVIQSPRHLIKEKRETATLKCYPIPRHDTVYWYQQGPGQDPQFLISFYEKMQSDKGSIPDRFSAQQFSDYHSELNMSSLELGDSALYFCASSLTSSTDTQYFGPGTRLTVL.

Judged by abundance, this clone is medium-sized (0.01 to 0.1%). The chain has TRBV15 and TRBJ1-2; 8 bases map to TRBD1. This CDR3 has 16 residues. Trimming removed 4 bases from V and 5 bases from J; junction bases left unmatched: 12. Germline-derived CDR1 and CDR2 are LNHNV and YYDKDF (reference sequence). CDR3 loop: CATSKDRALTGYGYTF. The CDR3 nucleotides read TGTGCCACCAGCAAGGACAGGGCCCTAACTGGGTATGGCTACACCTTC.

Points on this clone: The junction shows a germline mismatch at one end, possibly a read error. CDR3 protein: CASSQEDKQGARGVF. The CDR3 DNA reads as TGCGCCAGCAGCCAAGAGGATAAACAGGGGGCGCGGGGAGTCTTT. The rearrangement joins TRBV4-1 to TRBJ1-1; 9 positions agree with TRBD1. The germline V gene encodes CDR1 MGHRA and CDR2 YSYEKL. The length of the CDR3 is 15 residues.

CDR3 region: CASSYSSGGGGNEQFF. CDR3 DNA: TGCGCCAGCAGCTACAGTAGCGGGGGGGGTGGAAATGAGCAGTTCTTC. This chain uses TRBV4-1 with TRBJ2-1; the match to TRBD2 covers 11 bases. This CDR3 contains 16 residues. Unmatched junction bases numbered 10, after V lost 5 bases and J lost 7 bases. Germline V gene sequence: CDR1 MGHRA, CDR2 YSYEKL.

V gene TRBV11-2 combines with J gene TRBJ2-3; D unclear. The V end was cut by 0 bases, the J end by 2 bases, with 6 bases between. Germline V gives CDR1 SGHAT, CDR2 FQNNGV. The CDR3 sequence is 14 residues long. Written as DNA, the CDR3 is TGTGCCAGCAGCTTAGACCGGGCCACAGATACGCAGTATTTT. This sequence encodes CASSLDRATDTQYF. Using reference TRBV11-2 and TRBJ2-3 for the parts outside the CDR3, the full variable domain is EAGVAQSPRYKIIEKRQSVAFWCNPISGHATLYWYQQILGQGPKLLIQFQNNGVVDDSQLPKDRFSAERLKGVDSTLKIQPAKLEDSAVYLCASSLDRATDTQYFGPGTRLTVL.

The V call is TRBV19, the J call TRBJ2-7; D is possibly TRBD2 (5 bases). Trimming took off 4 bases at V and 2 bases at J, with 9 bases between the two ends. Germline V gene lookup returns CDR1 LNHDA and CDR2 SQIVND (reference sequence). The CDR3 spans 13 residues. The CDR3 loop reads CASSTDWTYEQYF. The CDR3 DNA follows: TGTGCCAGTAGTACGGACTGGACCTACGAGCAGTACTTC.

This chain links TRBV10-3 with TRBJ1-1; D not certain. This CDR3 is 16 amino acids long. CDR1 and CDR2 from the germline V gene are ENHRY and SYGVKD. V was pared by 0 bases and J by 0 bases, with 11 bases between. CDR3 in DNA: TGTGCCATCAGTGAGTCGACTTTATCCGTGAACACTGAAGCTTTCTTT. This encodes CAISESTLSVNTEAFF.

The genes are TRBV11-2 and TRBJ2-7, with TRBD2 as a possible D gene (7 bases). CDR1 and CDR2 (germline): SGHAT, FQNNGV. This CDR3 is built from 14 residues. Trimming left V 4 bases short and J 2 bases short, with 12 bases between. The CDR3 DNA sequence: TGTGCCAGCAGCTATGGGGGGGCTCCCTACGAGCAGTACTTC. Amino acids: CASSYGGAPYEQYF. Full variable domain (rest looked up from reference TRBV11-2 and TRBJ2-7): EAGVAQSPRYKIIEKRQSVAFWCNPISGHATLYWYQQILGQGPKLLIQFQNNGVVDDSQLPKDRFSAERLKGVDSTLKIQPAKLEDSAVYLCASSYGGAPYEQYFGPGTRLTVT.

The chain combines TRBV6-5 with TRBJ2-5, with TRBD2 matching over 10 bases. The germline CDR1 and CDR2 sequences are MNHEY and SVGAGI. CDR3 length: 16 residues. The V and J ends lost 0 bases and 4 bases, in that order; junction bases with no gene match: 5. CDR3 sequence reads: CASSYSVAGGVETQYF. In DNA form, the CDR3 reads TGTGCCAGCAGTTACTCGGTAGCGGGGGGTGTAGAGACCCAGTACTTC.

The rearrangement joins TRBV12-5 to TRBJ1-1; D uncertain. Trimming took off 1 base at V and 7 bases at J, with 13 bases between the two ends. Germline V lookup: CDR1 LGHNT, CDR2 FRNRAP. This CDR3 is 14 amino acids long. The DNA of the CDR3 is TGTGCTAGTGGTTTGGGGTTCCGGTCGGATGAAGCTTTCTTT. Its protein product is CASGLGFRSDEAFF.